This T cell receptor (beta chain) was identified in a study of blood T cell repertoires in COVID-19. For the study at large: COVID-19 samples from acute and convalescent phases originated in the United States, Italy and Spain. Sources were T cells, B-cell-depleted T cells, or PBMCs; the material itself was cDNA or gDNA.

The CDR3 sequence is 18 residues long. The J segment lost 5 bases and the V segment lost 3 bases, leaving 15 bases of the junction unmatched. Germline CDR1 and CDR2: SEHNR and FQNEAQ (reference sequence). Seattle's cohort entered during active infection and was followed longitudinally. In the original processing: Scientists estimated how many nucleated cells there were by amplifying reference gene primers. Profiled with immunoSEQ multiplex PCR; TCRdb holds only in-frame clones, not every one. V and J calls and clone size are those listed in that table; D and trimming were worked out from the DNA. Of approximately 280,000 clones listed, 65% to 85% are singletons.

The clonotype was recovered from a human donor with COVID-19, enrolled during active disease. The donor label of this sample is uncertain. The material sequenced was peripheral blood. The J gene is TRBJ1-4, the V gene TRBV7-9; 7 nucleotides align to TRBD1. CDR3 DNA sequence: TGTGCCAGCAGCTTCTCCGGGACAGCCGTTTTTCACAATGAAAAACTGTTTTTT. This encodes CASSFSGTAVFHNEKLFF.